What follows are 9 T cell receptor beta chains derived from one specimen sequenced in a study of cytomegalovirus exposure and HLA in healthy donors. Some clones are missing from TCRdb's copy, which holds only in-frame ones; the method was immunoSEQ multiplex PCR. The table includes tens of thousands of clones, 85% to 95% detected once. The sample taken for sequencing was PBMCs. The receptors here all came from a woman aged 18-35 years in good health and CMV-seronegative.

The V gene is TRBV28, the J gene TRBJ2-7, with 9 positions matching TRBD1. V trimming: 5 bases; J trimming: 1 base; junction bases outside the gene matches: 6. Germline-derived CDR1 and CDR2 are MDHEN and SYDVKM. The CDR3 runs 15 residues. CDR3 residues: CASSPRGTGSYEQYF. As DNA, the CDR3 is TGTGCCAGCAGTCCCAGGGGGACAGGGTCCTACGAGCAGTACTTC.

The CDR3 nucleotides read TGCAGCGTTGACAAAAATCAGCCCCAGCATTTT. It codes for CSVDKNQPQHF. The V gene is TRBV29-1, the J gene TRBJ1-5; D unresolved. V was cut by 3 bases and J by 4 bases, with 4 bases left in between. CDR1 is SQVTM, CDR2 ANQGSEA, per germline. CDR3 length: 11 amino acids.

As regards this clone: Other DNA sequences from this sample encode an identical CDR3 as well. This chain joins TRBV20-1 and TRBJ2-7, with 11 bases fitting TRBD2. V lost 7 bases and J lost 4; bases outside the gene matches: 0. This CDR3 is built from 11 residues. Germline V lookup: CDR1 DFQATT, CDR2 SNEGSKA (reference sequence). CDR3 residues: CSGLAGYEQYF. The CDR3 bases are TGCAGTGGACTAGCGGGGTACGAGCAGTACTTC.

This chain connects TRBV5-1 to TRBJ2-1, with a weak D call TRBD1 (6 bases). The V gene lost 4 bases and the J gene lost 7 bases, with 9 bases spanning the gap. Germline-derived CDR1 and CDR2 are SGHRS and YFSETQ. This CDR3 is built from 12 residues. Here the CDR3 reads CASSNRANEQFF. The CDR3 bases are TGCGCCAGCAGCAACAGGGCGAATGAGCAGTTCTTC.

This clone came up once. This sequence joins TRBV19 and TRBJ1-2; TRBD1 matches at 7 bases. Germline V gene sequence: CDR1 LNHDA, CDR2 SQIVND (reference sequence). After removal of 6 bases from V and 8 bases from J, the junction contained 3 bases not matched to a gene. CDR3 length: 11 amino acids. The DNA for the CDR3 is TGTGCCAGTAGGACAGGGTTCGGCTACACCTTC. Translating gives CASRTGFGYTF.

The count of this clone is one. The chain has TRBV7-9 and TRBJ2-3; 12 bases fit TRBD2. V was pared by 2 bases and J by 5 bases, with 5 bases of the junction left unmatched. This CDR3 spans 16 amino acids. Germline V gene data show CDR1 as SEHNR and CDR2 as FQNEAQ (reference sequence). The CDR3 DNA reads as TGTGCCAGCAGCTTAATGACTAGCGGGAGTTTAGATACGCAGTATTTT. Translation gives CASSLMTSGSLDTQYF.

CDR3 sequence: CASSPKRRELNTEAFF. The CDR3 DNA reads TGTGCCAGCAGCCCAAAGAGGCGGGAATTGAACACTGAAGCTTTCTTT. J is TRBJ1-1 and V is TRBV11-2; no clear D. Looked up from germline, CDR1 is SGHAT and CDR2 is FQNNGV. There are 16 residues in the CDR3. With 5 bases removed from V and 0 bases from J, the gap between germline ends came to 16 bases.

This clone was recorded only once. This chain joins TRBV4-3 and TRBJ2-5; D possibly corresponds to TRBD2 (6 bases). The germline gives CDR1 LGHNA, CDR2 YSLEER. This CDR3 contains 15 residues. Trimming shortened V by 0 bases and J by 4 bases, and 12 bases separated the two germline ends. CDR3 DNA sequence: TGCGCCAGCAGCCAAGAAACTGTTAGCGGAGAGACCCAGTACTTC. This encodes CASSQETVSGETQYF.

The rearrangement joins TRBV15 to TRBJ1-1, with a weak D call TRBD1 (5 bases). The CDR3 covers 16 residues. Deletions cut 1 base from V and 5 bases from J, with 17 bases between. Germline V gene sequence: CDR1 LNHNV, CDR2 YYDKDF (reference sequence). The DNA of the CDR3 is TGTGCCACCAGCAGAGTGGGGGGGAAGTCGAAGACTGAAGCTTTCTTT. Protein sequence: CATSRVGGKSKTEAFF.